Described below is a single T cell receptor (beta chain) sequence and its context. Its antigen is still unknown. This entry is derived from a study of CXCR3-negative and CXCR3-positive naive CD8 T cells. Study-wide results and limits: Similarly elevated diversity marked both naive subsets, with memory CD8+ cells showing far lower diversity. Hydrophobicity was higher for TRB CDR3s found in CXCR3-positive naive cells than in CXCR3-negative naive cells.

CD45RO-CCR7+CD27+CD95- defined naive CD8+ T cells. Germline V CDR1 and CDR2: SGDLS, YYNGEE. The CDR3 has 15 amino acids. The libraries of TRB cDNA were prepared using 5' RACE with UMI labels. Following a re-call of the 5' RACE reads, TCRdb has one entry per CDR3 protein and lacks DNA. Recorded here are 80,000 to 95,000 distinct CDR3 sequences; the top ten clones represent 1.6%. The rearrangement joins TRBV9 to TRBJ2-2; the D gene TCRdb calls, TRBD1, cannot be checked with no DNA. Sequenced: naive CXCR3- CD8+ T cells from blood. The subset was: CD45RO-CCR7+CD27+CD95- naive CD8+ T cells lacking CXCR3 (TNR3-). This sequence was found in a human donor in good health. Some clones in this sample may be carry-over from other donors' samples. The CDR3 loop reads CASSGWDRGDGELFF.